This is a list of T cell receptor beta chains from one sample in a study of cytomegalovirus exposure and HLA in healthy donors. Profiling relied on immunoSEQ multiplex PCR, and the TCRdb table lists in-frame clones only, not all of them. The data contain just over 200,000 clones, 70% of them singletons. The sequenced sample was PBMCs. The receptor set was obtained from a middle-aged man in good health and CMV-seropositive. Each CDR3 is given with its conserved first and last residue. Fields, in order: V gene, J gene, D gene, CDR3 length, clone size, CDR3 DNA, CDR3 protein. The D gene is left open where the match is weak. Clone size is given for some rows only: seen once, a few or many times, or a class if the clone is expanded.

V: TRBV2
J: TRBJ1-2
D: NA
length: 11
size: few
DNA: TGTGCCAGCAGGCAGGAGGGTGGCTACACCTTC
CDR3: CASRQEGGYTF

V: TRBV11-3
J: TRBJ2-1
D: NA
length: 14
size: NA
DNA: TGTGCCAGCAGCCGGGCCGTGGGGCACAATGAGCAGTTCTTC
CDR3: CASSRAVGHNEQFF

V: TRBV5-1
J: TRBJ2-5
D: TRBD2
length: 16
size: NA
DNA: TGCGCCAGCAGCTTGATTCGGGGCGGGAGAGAAGAGACCCAGTACTTC
CDR3: CASSLIRGGREETQYF

V: TRBV5-1
J: TRBJ1-4
D: TRBD1
length: 14
size: NA
DNA: TGCGCCAGCAGCAAGGGGGCGACTAATGAAAAACTGTTTTTT
CDR3: CASSKGATNEKLFF

V: TRBV7-8
J: TRBJ2-3
D: NA
length: 12
size: NA
DNA: TGTGCCAGCAGCCCCCTAGCAGATACGCAGTATTTT
CDR3: CASSPLADTQYF

V: TRBV4-3
J: TRBJ2-7
D: NA
length: 15
size: once
DNA: TGCGCCAGCAGCCAAGTCTTGGGGCAGGGCTACGAGCAGTACTTC
CDR3: CASSQVLGQGYEQYF

V: TRBV5-5
J: TRBJ1-2
D: NA
length: 15
size: few
DNA: TGTGCCAGCAGCTTGGGACAGGTGGCTAACTATGGCTACACCTTC
CDR3: CASSLGQVANYGYTF

V: TRBV7-3
J: TRBJ1-5
D: NA
length: 15
size: NA
DNA: TGTGCCAGCAGCTTAGCGGGGGGCCCTTATCAGCCCCAGCATTTT
CDR3: CASSLAGGPYQPQHF

V: TRBV5-4
J: TRBJ2-7
D: TRBD1
length: 13
size: NA
DNA: TGTGCCAGCAGCTCCAGGGGGTCCTACGAGCAGTACTTC
CDR3: CASSSRGSYEQYF

V: TRBV10-3
J: TRBJ2-7
D: TRBD1
length: 16
size: NA
DNA: TGTGCCATCAGTGGACCCGGGACAGGGGATAACTACGAGCAGTACTTC
CDR3: CAISGPGTGDNYEQYF

V: TRBV5-8
J: TRBJ1-5
D: TRBD1
length: 15
size: NA
DNA: TGTGCCAGCAGCTCCGGACAGGTCATCAATCAGCCCCAGCATTTT
CDR3: CASSSGQVINQPQHF

V: TRBV6-6
J: TRBJ2-7
D: TRBD1
length: 16
size: few
DNA: TGTGCCAGCACCCCCGGGGGGGGGACAGGGGGGTACGAGCAGTACTTC
CDR3: CASTPGGGTGGYEQYF

V: TRBV29-1
J: TRBJ1-1
D: TRBD1
length: 14
size: NA
DNA: TGCAGCGTTGGGATCAGGGACAGGGAAAGGAGGACTTTCTTT
CDR3: CSVGIRDRERRTFF

V: TRBV7-6
J: TRBJ2-3
D: NA
length: 13
size: few
DNA: TGTGCCAGCAGCTTAGCGGGGGGTGCTACGCAGTATTTT
CDR3: CASSLAGGATQYF

V: TRBV7-2
J: TRBJ2-3
D: NA
length: 14
size: NA
DNA: TGTGCCAGCAGCCCAGGAGGGCACACAGATACGCAGTATTTT
CDR3: CASSPGGHTDTQYF

V: TRBV4-3
J: TRBJ1-4
D: TRBD1
length: 16
size: few
DNA: TGCGCCAGCAGCCAAGGACAGGGGGAGGCGAATGAAAAACTGTTTTTT
CDR3: CASSQGQGEANEKLFF

V: TRBV11-2
J: TRBJ2-7
D: TRBD2
length: 14
size: NA
DNA: TGTGCCAGCAGCTGGGCCGGGACTAGCTACGAGCAGTACTTC
CDR3: CASSWAGTSYEQYF

V: TRBV11-2
J: TRBJ1-4
D: NA
length: 15
size: NA
DNA: TGTGCCAGCAGCTTAGACGGGTGGTCTAATGAAAAACTGTTTTTT
CDR3: CASSLDGWSNEKLFF

V: TRBV10-2
J: TRBJ1-6
D: NA
length: 13
size: few
DNA: TGCGCCAGCAGTGTGGGGCTCAGGTCACCCCTCCACTTT
CDR3: CASSVGLRSPLHF

V: TRBV4-1
J: TRBJ2-2
D: TRBD1
length: 18
size: NA
DNA: TGCGCCAGCAGCCAAGATTCTCCGGGACAGGAGAACACCGGGGAGCTGTTTTTT
CDR3: CASSQDSPGQENTGELFF

V: TRBV5-1
J: TRBJ2-6
D: TRBD1
length: 16
size: few
DNA: TGCGCCACGAGGGGACAGGCATTCTCTGGGGCCAACGTCCTGACTTTC
CDR3: CATRGQAFSGANVLTF

V: TRBV6-6
J: TRBJ1-2
D: TRBD1
length: 15
size: once
DNA: TGTGCCAGCAGTTATGAGGGTGGACAGGGCGGGGGCTACACCTTC
CDR3: CASSYEGGQGGGYTF

V: TRBV29-1
J: TRBJ2-2
D: NA
length: 15
size: NA
DNA: TGCAGCGTTGTTATCCAGGGAAGGAACACCGGGGAGCTGTTTTTT
CDR3: CSVVIQGRNTGELFF

V: TRBV29-1
J: TRBJ2-7
D: NA
length: 15
size: NA
DNA: TGCAGCGTTGAAGAGGGAACGGTTAATCGGGGGGAGCAGTACTTC
CDR3: CSVEEGTVNRGEQYF

V: TRBV6-5
J: TRBJ2-1
D: NA
length: 15
size: NA
DNA: TGTGCCAGCAGAGCATCGGGGGGCTCGGGGAATGAGCAGTTCTTC
CDR3: CASRASGGSGNEQFF

V: TRBV4-2
J: TRBJ1-5
D: NA
length: 17
size: NA
DNA: TGTGCCAGCAGCCAAGATTGGACCGGGAATAGCAATCAGCCCCAGCATTTT
CDR3: CASSQDWTGNSNQPQHF

V: TRBV28
J: TRBJ2-2
D: NA
length: 14
size: NA
DNA: TGTGCCAGCAGTTCCCTGATGAGGGCCGGGGAGCTGTTTTTT
CDR3: CASSSLMRAGELFF

V: TRBV4-1
J: TRBJ2-2
D: TRBD2
length: 15
size: NA
DNA: TGCGCCAGCAGCCCTAGCGGATCGAACACCGGGGAGCTGTTTTTT
CDR3: CASSPSGSNTGELFF

V: TRBV10-3
J: TRBJ2-3
D: TRBD1
length: 15
size: once
DNA: TGTGCCATCAAGTCAAAGGGACAGGACACAGATACGCAGTATTTT
CDR3: CAIKSKGQDTDTQYF

V: TRBV29-1
J: TRBJ2-7
D: TRBD2
length: 16
size: NA
DNA: TGCAGCGTTGAGGGGGCGACTAGCGCTAACCCCTACGAGCAGTACTTC
CDR3: CSVEGATSANPYEQYF

V: TRBV6-1
J: TRBJ1-5
D: NA
length: 14
size: NA
DNA: TGTGCCAGCAGTGAATCGGGGGGTGGACAGCCCCAGCATTTT
CDR3: CASSESGGGQPQHF

V: TRBV7-6
J: TRBJ2-4
D: TRBD2
length: 20
size: few
DNA: TGTGCCAGCAGCTTATTGGGGACTAGCGGGGGGCCTTCCCCCAAAAACATTCAGTACTTC
CDR3: CASSLLGTSGGPSPKNIQYF

V: TRBV4-1
J: TRBJ2-3
D: TRBD2
length: 16
size: few
DNA: TGCGCCAGCAGCCAAGGCCCTAGCGGGGGCACAGATACGCAGTATTTT
CDR3: CASSQGPSGGTDTQYF

V: TRBV5-1
J: TRBJ1-5
D: NA
length: 17
size: NA
DNA: TGCGCCAGCAGCTTGGACTTAGAGCAGGGGAGAGGTCAGCCCCAGCATTTT
CDR3: CASSLDLEQGRGQPQHF

V: TRBV7-9
J: TRBJ1-1
D: NA
length: 19
size: few
DNA: TGTGCCAGCAGCCCAACTCGTACTGGGGGTAGGGGGGGGGACACTGAAGCTTTCTTT
CDR3: CASSPTRTGGRGGDTEAFF

V: TRBV4-3
J: TRBJ2-7
D: NA
length: 16
size: NA
DNA: TGCGCCAGCAGCCCTGGGGCCGGGGACAAGTACTACGAGCAGTACTTC
CDR3: CASSPGAGDKYYEQYF

V: TRBV28
J: TRBJ1-2
D: TRBD1
length: 14
size: NA
DNA: TGTGCCAGCAGTGCGACAGGGGGGATTCGGGGCTACACCTTC
CDR3: CASSATGGIRGYTF

V: TRBV27
J: TRBJ2-2
D: NA
length: 12
size: NA
DNA: TGTGCCAGCAGTTACCGGACCGGGGAGCTGTTTTTT
CDR3: CASSYRTGELFF

V: TRBV4-1
J: TRBJ2-1
D: TRBD2
length: 16
size: few
DNA: TGCGCCAGCAGCCAAGATTCTAGCGGGTCCGACAATGAGCAGTTCTTC
CDR3: CASSQDSSGSDNEQFF

V: TRBV6-4
J: TRBJ1-6
D: NA
length: 15
size: few
DNA: TGTGCCAGCAGTGCGCAGGACTCCTATAATTCACCCCTCCACTTT
CDR3: CASSAQDSYNSPLHF

V: TRBV7-2
J: TRBJ2-7
D: NA
length: 16
size: NA
DNA: TGTGCCAGCAGCTTAGGCTCGGGTATCGGGACCTACGAGCAGTACTTC
CDR3: CASSLGSGIGTYEQYF

V: TRBV4-1
J: TRBJ1-2
D: TRBD1
length: 15
size: NA
DNA: TGCGCCAGCAGCCCCCGGGACAGGACTGGGTATGGCTACACCTTC
CDR3: CASSPRDRTGYGYTF

V: TRBV5-6
J: TRBJ2-3
D: NA
length: 15
size: few
DNA: TGTGCCAGCAGCTTTATGTCAGGGAGCACAGATACGCAGTATTTT
CDR3: CASSFMSGSTDTQYF

V: TRBV27
J: TRBJ1-2
D: NA
length: 13
size: NA
DNA: TGTGCCACCCACGATTTGGGGGGTTATGGCTACACCTTC
CDR3: CATHDLGGYGYTF

V: TRBV29-1
J: TRBJ2-3
D: NA
length: 12
size: NA
DNA: TGCAGCGTTGTGGGGGCGCCGGATACGCAGTATTTT
CDR3: CSVVGAPDTQYF

V: TRBV6-5
J: TRBJ2-2
D: TRBD1
length: 15
size: few
DNA: TGTGCCAGCGCAGGGGGACAGGGGTTTACCGGGGAGCTGTTTTTT
CDR3: CASAGGQGFTGELFF

V: TRBV4-1
J: TRBJ2-5
D: TRBD2
length: 15
size: NA
DNA: TGCGCCAGCAGCCTCATTACGGGGGGGGACGAGACCCAGTACTTC
CDR3: CASSLITGGDETQYF

V: TRBV5-1
J: TRBJ1-6
D: NA
length: 15
size: NA
DNA: TGCGCCAGCAGCCCCGGACAGACGGGGTGGTCACCCCTCCACTTT
CDR3: CASSPGQTGWSPLHF

V: TRBV7-3
J: TRBJ2-5
D: TRBD1
length: 15
size: few
DNA: TGTGCCAGCAGCCCCGGACAGGGGGCACGAGAGACCCAGTACTTC
CDR3: CASSPGQGARETQYF

V: TRBV7-2
J: TRBJ2-1
D: NA
length: 12
size: NA
DNA: TGTGCCAGCAGCCCTGCGCTGGATGAGCAGTTCTTC
CDR3: CASSPALDEQFF

V: TRBV2
J: TRBJ1-2
D: TRBD1
length: 13
size: NA
DNA: TGTGCCAGCACCCGGACAGGCTTCTATGGCTACACCTTC
CDR3: CASTRTGFYGYTF

V: TRBV19
J: TRBJ2-5
D: TRBD1
length: 16
size: NA
DNA: TGTGCCAGTAGTATTTCGGCACAGGGGGCTCAAGAGACCCAGTACTTC
CDR3: CASSISAQGAQETQYF